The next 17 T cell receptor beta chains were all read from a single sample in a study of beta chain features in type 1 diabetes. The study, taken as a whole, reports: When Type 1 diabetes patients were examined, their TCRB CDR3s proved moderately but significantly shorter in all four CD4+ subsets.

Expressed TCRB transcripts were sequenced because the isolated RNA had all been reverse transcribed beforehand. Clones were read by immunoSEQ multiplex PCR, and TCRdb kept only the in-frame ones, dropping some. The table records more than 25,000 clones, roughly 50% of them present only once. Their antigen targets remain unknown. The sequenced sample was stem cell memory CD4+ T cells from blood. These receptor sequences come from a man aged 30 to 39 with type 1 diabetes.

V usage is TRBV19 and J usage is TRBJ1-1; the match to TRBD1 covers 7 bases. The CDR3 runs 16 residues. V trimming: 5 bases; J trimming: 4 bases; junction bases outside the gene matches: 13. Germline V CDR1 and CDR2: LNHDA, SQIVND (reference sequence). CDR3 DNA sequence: TGTGCCAGTAGTTTCCCTACAGGGGTTGCTGCCACTGAAGCTTTCTTT. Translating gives CASSFPTGVAATEAFF.

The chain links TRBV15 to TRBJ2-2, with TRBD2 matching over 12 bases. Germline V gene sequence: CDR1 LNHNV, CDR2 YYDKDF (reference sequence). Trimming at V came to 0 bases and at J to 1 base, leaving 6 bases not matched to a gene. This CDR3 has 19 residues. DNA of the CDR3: TGTGCCACCAGCAGAGAGACTAGCGGGGGAACGTGGAACACCGGGGAGCTGTTTTTT. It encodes CATSRETSGGTWNTGELFF.

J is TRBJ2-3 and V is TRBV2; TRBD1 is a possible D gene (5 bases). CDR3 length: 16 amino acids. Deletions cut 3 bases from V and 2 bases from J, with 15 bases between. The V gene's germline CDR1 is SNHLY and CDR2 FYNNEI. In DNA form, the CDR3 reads TGTGCCAGCAGTGATGGGCAGGGTGGTTTCACAGATACGCAGTATTTT. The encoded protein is CASSDGQGGFTDTQYF.

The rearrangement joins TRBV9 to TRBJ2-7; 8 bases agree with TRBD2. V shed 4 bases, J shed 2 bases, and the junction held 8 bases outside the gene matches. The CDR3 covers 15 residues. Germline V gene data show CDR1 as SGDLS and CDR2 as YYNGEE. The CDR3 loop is CASSPSGGAAYEQYF. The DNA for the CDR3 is TGTGCCAGCAGCCCCAGCGGGGGTGCAGCCTACGAGCAGTACTTC.

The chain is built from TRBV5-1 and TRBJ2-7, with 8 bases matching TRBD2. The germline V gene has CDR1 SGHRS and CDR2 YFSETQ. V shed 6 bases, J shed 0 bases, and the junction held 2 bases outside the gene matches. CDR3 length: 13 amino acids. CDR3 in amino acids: CASKREISYEQYF. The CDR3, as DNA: TGCGCCAGCAAGCGGGAGATCTCCTACGAGCAGTACTTC.

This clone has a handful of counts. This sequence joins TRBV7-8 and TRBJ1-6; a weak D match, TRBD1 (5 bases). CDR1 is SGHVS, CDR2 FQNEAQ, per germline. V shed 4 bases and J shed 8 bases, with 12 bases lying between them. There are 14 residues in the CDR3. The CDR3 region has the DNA TGTGCCAGCAGCTCATCAGGGAATTATTCACCCCTCCACTTT. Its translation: CASSSSGNYSPLHF.

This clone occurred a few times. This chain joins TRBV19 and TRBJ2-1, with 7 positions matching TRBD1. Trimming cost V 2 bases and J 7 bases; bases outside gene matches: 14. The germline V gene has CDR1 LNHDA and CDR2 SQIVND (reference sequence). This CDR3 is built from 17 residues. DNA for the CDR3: TGTGCCAGTAGTATATCAGTGGGAAGGGGGCAACGGAATGAGCAGTTCTTC. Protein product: CASSISVGRGQRNEQFF.

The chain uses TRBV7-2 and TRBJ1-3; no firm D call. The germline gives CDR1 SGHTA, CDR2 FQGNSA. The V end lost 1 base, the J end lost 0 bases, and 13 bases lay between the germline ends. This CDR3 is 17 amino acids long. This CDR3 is CASSLVVSQSSGNTIYF. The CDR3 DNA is TGTGCCAGCAGCTTAGTGGTTAGCCAGAGCTCTGGAAACACCATATATTTT.

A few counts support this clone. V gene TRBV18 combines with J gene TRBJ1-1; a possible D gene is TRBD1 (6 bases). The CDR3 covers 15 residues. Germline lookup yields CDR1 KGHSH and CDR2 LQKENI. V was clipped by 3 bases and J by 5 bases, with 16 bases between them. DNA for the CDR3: TGTGCCAGCTCACCCCGGGGGGCTGAGGGGACTGAAGCTTTCTTT. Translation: CASSPRGAEGTEAFF.

DNA of the CDR3: TGCGCCAGCAGCTCCGACAGGTACGAGCAGTACTTC. Protein sequence: CASSSDRYEQYF. The genes are TRBV5-1 and TRBJ2-7; a possible D gene is TRBD1 (6 bases). In germline, CDR1 is SGHRS, CDR2 YFSETQ. Trimming cost V 3 bases and J 4 bases, with 8 bases left between them. The CDR3 is made up of 12 amino acids.

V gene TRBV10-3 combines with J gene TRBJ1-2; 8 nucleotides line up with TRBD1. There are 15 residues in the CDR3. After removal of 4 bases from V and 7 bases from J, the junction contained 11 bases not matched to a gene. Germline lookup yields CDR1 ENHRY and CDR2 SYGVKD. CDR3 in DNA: TGTGCCATCAGTGCCGATTCAGGGGGCGTAGGTGGCTACACCTTC. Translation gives CAISADSGGVGGYTF.

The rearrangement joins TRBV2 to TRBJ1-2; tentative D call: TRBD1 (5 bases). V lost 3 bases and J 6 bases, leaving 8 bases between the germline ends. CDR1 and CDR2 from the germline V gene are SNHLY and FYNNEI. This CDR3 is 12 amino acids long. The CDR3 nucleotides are TGTGCCAGCAGTGACCAGGGTCATGGCTACACCTTC. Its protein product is CASSDQGHGYTF.

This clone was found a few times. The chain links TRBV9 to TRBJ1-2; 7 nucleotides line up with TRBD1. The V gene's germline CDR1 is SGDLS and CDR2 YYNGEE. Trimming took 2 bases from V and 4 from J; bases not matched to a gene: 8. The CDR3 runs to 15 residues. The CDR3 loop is CASSVFAGGTYGYTF. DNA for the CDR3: TGTGCCAGCAGCGTTTTCGCAGGGGGAACCTATGGCTACACCTTC.

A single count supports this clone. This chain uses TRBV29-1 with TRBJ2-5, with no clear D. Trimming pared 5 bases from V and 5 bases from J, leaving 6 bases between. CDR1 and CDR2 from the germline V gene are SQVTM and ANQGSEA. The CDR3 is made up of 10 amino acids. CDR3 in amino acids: CSVRWETQYF. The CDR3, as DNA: TGCAGCGTTCGGTGGGAGACCCAGTACTTC.

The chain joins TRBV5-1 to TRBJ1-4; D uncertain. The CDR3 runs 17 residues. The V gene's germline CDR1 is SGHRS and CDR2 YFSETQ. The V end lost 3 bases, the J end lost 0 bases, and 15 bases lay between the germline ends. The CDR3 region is CASSSTGSPATNEKLFF. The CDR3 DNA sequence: TGCGCCAGCAGCTCGACGGGATCCCCAGCAACTAATGAAAAACTGTTTTTT.

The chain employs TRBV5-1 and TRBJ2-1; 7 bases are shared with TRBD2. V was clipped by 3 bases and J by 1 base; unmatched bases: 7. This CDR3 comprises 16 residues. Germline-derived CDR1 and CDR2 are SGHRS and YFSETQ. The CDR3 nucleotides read TGCGCCAGCAGCTCAGGACTAGTCCCTTCCTACAATGAGCAGTTCTTC. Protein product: CASSSGLVPSYNEQFF.

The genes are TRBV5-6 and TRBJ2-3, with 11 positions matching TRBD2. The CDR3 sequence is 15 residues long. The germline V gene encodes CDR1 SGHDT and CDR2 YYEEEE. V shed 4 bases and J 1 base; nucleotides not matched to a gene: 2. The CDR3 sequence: CASSPGLAGTDTQYF. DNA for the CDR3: TGTGCCAGCAGCCCGGGACTAGCGGGCACAGATACGCAGTATTTT.